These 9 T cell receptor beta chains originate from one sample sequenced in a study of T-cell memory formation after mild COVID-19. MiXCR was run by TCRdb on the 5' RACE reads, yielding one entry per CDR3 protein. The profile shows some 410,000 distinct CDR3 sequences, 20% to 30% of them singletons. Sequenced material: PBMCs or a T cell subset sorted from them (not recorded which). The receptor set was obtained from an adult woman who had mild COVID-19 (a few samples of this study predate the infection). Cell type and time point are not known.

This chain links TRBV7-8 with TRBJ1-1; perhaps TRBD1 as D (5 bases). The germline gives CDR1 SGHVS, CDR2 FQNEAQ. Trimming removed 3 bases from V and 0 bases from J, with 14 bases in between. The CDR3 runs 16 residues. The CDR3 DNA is TGTGCCAGCAGCTTTAGAGCGGGGCCAGTGAACACTGAAGCTTTCTTT. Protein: CASSFRAGPVNTEAFF.

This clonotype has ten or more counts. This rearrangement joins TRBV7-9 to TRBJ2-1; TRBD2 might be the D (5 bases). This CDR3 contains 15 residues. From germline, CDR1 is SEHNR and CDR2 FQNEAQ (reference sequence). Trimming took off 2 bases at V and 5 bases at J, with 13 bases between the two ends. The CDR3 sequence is CASSLFGLADNEQFF. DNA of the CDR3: TGTGCCAGCAGCTTATTCGGTCTAGCAGACAATGAGCAGTTCTTC.

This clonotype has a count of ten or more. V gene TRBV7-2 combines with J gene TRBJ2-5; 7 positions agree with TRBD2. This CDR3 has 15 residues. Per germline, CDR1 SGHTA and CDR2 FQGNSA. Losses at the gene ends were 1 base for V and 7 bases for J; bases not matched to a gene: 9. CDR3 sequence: CASSLGFGGSVTQYF. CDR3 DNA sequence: TGTGCCAGCAGCTTAGGGTTTGGCGGGAGCGTGACCCAGTACTTC.

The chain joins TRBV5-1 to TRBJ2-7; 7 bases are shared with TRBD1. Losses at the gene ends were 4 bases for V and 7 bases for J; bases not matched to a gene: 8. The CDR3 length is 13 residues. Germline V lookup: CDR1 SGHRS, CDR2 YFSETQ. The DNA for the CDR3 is TGCGCCAGCAGCCTCGGACAGGTGGGGGAGCAGTACTTC. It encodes CASSLGQVGEQYF.

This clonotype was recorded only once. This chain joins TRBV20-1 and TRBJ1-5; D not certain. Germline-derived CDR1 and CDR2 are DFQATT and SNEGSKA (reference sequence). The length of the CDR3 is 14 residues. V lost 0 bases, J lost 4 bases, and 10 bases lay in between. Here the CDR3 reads CSARDRRANQPQHF. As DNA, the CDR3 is TGCAGTGCTAGAGATCGTCGGGCAAATCAGCCCCAGCATTTT.

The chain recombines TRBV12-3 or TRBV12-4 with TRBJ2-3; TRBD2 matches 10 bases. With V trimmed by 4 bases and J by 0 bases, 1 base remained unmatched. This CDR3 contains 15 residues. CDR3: CASSSTSGSTDTQYF. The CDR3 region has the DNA TGTGCCAGCAGTTCGACTAGCGGGAGCACAGATACGCAGTATTTT.

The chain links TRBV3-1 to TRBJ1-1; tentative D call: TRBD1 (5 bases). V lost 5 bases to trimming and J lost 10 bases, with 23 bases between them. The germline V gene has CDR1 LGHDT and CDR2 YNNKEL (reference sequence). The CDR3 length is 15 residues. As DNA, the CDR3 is TGTGCCAGCAGCTCTGCGGAGAGGGGACCCCAGAGAGCTTTCTTT. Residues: CASSSAERGPQRAFF.

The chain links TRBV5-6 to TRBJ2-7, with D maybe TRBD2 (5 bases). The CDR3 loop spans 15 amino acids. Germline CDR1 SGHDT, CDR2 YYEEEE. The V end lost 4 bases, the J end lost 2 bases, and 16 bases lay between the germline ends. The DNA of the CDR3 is TGTGCCAGCAGCCCAAAAAGCGGACTCCCCTACGAGCAGTACTTC. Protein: CASSPKSGLPYEQYF.

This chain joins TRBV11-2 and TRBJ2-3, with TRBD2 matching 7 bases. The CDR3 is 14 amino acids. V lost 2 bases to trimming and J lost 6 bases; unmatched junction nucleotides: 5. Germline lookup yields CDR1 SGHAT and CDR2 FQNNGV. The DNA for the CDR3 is TGTGCCAGCAGCTTACGCGGGGGTCGTGATACGCAGTATTTT. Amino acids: CASSLRGGRDTQYF.